This T cell receptor (beta chain) is from a study of OX40 agonist ivuxolimab in advanced cancers. For the study at large: Patients treated during dose escalation were battling hepatocellular carcinoma, melanoma, renal cell or head and neck cancer. Participants, 82.7% male, averaged roughly 60 years of age, ranging from about 20 to 79. Study results and caveats: Specificity for antigen went undetermined in the expanded peripheral T cells.

Concerning this clone itself: No antigen is known for it.

Profiled with immunoSEQ multiplex PCR; TCRdb holds only in-frame clones, not every one. This table has tens of thousands of clones, roughly four fifths appearing once. Germline V gives CDR1 SEHNR, CDR2 FQNEAQ (reference sequence). The CDR3 has 14 amino acids. The germline V and J ends were trimmed by 5 bases and 4 bases, with 15 bases remaining between them. The material sequenced was CD4+ or CD8+ T cells sorted from blood, taken in a trial of the OX40 agonist ivuxolimab. The receptor was isolated from an adult with an advanced solid tumor such as melanoma, head and neck, liver or kidney cancer. V is TRBV7-9 and J is TRBJ2-7, with D unclear. The CDR3 sequence is CASSLSAVEYEQYF. The CDR3 DNA is TGTGCCAGCAGCCTTAGTGCCGTTGAGTACGAGCAGTACTTC.